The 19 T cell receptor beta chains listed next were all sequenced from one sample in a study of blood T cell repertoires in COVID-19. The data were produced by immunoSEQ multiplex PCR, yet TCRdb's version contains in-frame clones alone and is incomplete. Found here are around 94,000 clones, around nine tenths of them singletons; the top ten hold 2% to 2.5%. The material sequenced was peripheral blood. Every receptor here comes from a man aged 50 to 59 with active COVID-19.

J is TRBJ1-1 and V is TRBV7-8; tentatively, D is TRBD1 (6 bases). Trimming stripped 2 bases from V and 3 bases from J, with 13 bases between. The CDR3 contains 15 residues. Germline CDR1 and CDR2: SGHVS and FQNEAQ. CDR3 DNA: TGTGCCAGCAGCTTACGTTCGGACAGCTACACTGAAGCTTTCTTT. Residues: CASSLRSDSYTEAFF.

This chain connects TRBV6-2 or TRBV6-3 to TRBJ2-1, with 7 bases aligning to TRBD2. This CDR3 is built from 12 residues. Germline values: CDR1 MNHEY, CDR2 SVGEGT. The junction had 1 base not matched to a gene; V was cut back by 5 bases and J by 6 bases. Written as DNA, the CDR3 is TGTGCCAGCAGTCGCGGGGGCAATGAGCAGTTCTTC. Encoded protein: CASSRGGNEQFF.

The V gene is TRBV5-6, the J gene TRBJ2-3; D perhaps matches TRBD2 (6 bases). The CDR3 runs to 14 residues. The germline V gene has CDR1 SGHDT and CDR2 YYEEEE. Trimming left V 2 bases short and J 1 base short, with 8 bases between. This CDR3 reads CASSLGGGTDTQYF. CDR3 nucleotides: TGTGCCAGCAGCTTAGGCGGGGGCACAGATACGCAGTATTTT.

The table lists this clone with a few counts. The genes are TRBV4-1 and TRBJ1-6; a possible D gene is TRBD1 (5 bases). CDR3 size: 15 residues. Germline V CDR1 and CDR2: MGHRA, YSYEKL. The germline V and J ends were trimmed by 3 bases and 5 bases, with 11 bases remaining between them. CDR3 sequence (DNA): TGCGCCAGCAGCCAGGGGCCAGGTCATAATTCACCCCTCCACTTT. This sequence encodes CASSQGPGHNSPLHF.

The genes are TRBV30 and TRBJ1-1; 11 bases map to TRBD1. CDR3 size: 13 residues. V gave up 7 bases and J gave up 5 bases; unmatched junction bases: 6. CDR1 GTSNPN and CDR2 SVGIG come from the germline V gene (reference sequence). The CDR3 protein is CAYRTGGVTEAFF. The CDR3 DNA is TGTGCCTACCGGACAGGGGGCGTGACTGAAGCTTTCTTT.

Here the CDR3 reads CASSPTTGRATGELFF. CDR3 nucleotides: TGTGCCAGCAGTCCCACAACAGGTCGGGCCACCGGGGAGCTGTTTTTT. This chain connects TRBV6-4 to TRBJ2-2, with D maybe TRBD1 (5 bases). Germline CDR1 and CDR2: MRHNA and SNTAGT. V was cut by 5 bases and J by 4 bases, with 17 bases left in between. CDR3 size: 16 residues.

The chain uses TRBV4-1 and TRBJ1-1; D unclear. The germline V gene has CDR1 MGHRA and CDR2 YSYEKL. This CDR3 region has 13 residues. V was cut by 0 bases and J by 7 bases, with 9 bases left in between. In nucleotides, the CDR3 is TGCGCCAGCAGCCAAGAACTGTCGGTTGAAGCTTTCTTT. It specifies CASSQELSVEAFF.

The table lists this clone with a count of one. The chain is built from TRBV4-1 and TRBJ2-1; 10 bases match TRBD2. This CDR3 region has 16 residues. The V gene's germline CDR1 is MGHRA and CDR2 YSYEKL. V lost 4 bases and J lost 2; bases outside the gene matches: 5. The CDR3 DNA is TGCGCCAGCAGCCCAGGACTAGCGGCTCCCTACAATGAGCAGTTCTTC. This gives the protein CASSPGLAAPYNEQFF.

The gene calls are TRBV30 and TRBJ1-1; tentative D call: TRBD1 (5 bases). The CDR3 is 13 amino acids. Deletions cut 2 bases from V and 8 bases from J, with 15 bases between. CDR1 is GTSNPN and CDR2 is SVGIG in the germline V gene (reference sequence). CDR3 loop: CAWSMGLSREAFF. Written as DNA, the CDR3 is TGTGCCTGGAGTATGGGACTATCTAGAGAAGCTTTCTTT.

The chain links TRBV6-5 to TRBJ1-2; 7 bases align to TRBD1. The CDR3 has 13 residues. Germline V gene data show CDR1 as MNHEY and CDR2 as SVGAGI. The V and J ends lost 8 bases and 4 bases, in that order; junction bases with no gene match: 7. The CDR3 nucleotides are TGTGCCAGCCGATCAGGGGGAGGCTATGGCTACACCTTC. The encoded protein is CASRSGGGYGYTF.

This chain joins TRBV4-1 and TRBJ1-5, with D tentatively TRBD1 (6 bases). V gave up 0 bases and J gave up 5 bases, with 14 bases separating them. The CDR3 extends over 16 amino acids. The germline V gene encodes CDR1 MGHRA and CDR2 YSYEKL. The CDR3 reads CASSQDRGGADQPQHF. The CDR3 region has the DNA TGCGCCAGCAGCCAAGACCGGGGGGGGGCGGATCAGCCCCAGCATTTT.

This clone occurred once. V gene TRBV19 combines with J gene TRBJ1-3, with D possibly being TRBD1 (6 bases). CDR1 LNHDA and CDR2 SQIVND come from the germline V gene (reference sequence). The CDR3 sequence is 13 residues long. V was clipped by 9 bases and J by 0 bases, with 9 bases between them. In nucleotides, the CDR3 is TGTGCCAGCCAGGGGAACTCTGGAAACACCATATATTTT. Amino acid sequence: CASQGNSGNTIYF.

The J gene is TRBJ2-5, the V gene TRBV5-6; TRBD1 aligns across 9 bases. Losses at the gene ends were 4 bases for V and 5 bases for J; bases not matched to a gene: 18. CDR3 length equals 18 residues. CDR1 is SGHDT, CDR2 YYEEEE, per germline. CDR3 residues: CASSPLYQTGGWLETQYF. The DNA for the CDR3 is TGTGCCAGCAGCCCCCTTTATCAGACAGGGGGTTGGTTGGAGACCCAGTACTTC.

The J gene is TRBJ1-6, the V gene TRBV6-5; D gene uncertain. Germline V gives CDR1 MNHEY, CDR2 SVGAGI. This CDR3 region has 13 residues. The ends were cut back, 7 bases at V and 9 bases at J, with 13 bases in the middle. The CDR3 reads CASIEPPGSPLHF. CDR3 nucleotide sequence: TGTGCCAGCATCGAGCCCCCAGGTTCACCCCTCCACTTT.

CDR3 sequence: CASSVGGIRSPLHF. Written as DNA, the CDR3 is TGTGCCAGCAGCGTAGGCGGGATTAGGTCACCCCTCCACTTT. The chain carries TRBV9 and TRBJ1-6, with D uncertain. Germline V CDR1 and CDR2: SGDLS, YYNGEE. This CDR3 contains 14 residues. Trimming left V 0 bases short and J 10 bases short, with 11 bases between.

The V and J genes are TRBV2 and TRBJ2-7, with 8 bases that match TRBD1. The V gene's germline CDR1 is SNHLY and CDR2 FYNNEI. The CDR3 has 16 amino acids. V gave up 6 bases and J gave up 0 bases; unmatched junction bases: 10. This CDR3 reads CASRRDRRSSSYEQYF. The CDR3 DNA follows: TGTGCCAGCAGGCGGGACAGGCGTTCGAGCTCCTACGAGCAGTACTTC.

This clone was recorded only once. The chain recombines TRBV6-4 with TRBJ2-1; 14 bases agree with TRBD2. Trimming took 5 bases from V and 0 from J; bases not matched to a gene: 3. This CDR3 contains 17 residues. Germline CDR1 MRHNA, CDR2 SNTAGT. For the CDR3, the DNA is TGTGCCAGCAGTCTGACTAGCGGGGGGGCCTCCTACAATGAGCAGTTCTTC. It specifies CASSLTSGGASYNEQFF.

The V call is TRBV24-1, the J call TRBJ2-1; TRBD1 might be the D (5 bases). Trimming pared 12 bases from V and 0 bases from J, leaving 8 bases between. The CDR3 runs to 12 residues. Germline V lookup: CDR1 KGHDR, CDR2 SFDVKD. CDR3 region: CAPQVSYNEQFF. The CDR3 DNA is TGTGCCCCACAGGTCTCCTACAATGAGCAGTTCTTC.

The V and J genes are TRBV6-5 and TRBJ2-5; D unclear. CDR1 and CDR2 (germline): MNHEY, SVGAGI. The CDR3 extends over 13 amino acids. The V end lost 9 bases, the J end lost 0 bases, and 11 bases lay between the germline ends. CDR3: CASAYMYQETQYF. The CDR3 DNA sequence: TGTGCCAGTGCCTATATGTACCAAGAGACCCAGTACTTC.